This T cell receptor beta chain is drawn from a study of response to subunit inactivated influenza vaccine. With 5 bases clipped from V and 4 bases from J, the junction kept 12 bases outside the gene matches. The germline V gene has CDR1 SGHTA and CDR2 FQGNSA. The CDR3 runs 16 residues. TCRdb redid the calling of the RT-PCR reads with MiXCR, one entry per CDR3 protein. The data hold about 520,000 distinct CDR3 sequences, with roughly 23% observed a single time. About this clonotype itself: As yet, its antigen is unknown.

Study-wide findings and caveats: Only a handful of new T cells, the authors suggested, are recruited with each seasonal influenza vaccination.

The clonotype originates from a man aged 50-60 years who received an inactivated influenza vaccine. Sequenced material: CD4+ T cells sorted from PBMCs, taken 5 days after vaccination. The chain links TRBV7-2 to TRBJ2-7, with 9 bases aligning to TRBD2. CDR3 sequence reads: CASSASADTSGYEQYF. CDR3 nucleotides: TGTGCCAGCAGCGCTTCCGCTGACACTAGCGGGTACGAGCAGTACTTC.